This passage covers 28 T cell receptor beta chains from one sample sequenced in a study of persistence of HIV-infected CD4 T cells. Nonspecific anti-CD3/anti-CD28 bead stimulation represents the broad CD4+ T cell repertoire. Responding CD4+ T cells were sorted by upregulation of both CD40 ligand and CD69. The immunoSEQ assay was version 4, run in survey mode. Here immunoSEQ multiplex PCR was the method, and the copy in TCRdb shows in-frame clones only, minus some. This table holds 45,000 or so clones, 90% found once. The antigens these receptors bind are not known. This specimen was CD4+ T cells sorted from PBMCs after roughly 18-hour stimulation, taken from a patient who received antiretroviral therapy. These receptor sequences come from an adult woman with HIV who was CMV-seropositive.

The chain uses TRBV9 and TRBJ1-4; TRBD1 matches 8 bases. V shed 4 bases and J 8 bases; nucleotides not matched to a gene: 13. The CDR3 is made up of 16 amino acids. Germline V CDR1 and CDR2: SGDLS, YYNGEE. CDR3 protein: CASSPESGTGGEKLFF. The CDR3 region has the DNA TGTGCCAGCAGCCCTGAGTCCGGGACAGGAGGGGAAAAACTGTTTTTT.

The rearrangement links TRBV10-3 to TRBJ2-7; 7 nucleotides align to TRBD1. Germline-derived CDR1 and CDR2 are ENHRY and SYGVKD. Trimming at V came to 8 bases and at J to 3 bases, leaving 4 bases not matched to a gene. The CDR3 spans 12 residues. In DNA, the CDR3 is TGTGCCATCGGGGACAGAAACTACGAGCAGTACTTC. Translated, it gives CAIGDRNYEQYF.

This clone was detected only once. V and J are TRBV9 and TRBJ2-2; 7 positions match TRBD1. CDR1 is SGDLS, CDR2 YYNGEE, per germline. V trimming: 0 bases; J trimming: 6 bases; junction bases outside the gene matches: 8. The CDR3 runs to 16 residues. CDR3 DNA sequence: TGTGCCAGCAGCGTAGGACAGGGAAAGTCTCCCGGGGAGCTGTTTTTT. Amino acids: CASSVGQGKSPGELFF. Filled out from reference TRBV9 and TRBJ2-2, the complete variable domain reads DSGVTQTPKHLITATGQRVTLRCSPRSGDLSVYWYQQSLDQGLQFLIQYYNGEERAKGNILERFSAQQFPDLHSELNLSSLELGDSALYFCASSVGQGKSPGELFFGEGSRLTVL.

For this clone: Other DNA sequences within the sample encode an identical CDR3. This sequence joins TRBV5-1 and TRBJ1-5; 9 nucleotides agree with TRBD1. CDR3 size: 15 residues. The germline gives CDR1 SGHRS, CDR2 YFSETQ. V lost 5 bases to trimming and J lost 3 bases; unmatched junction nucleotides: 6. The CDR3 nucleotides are TGCGCCAGCAGTCCCGGACAGGGGCTCAATCAGCCCCAGCATTTT. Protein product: CASSPGQGLNQPQHF.

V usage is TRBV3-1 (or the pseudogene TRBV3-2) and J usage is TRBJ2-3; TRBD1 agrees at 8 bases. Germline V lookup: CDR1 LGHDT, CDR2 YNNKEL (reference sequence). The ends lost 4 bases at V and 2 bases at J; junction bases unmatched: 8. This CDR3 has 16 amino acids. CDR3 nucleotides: TGTGCCAGCAGCCCGAGGACAGGGTATGACACAGATACGCAGTATTTT. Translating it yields CASSPRTGYDTDTQYF.

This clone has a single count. The CDR3 bases are TGTGCCAGCTTACAGGGGGGACCATATGGCTACACCTTC. Its translation is CASLQGGPYGYTF. The genes are TRBV2 and TRBJ1-2; 8 nucleotides match TRBD1. This CDR3 is built from 13 residues. CDR1 and CDR2 from the germline V gene are SNHLY and FYNNEI. V trimming: 8 bases; J trimming: 5 bases; junction bases outside the gene matches: 7.

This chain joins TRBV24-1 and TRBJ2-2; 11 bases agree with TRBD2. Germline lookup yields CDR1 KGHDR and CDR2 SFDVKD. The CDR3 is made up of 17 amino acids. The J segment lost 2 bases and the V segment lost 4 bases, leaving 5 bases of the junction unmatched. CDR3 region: CATSEYGTSGNTGELFF. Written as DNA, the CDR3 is TGTGCCACCAGTGAATATGGGACTAGCGGAAACACCGGGGAGCTGTTTTTT.

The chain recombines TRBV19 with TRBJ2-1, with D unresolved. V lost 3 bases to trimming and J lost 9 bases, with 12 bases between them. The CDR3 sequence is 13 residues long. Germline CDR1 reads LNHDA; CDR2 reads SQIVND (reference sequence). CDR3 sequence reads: CASSMAVSREQFF. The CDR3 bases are TGTGCCAGTAGTATGGCAGTCTCACGTGAGCAGTTCTTC.

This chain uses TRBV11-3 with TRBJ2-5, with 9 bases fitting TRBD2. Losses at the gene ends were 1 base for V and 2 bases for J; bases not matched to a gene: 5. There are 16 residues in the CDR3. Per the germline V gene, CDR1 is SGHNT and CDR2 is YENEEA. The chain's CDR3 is CASSLVGRGGQETQYF. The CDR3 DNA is TGTGCCAGCAGCTTAGTGGGGCGGGGGGGACAAGAGACCCAGTACTTC.

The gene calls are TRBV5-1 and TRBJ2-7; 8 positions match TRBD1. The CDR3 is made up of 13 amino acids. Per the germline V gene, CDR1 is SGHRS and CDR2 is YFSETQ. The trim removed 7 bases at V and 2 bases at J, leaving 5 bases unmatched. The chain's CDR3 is CASGPGQAYEQYF. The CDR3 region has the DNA TGCGCCAGCGGCCCGGGACAGGCCTACGAGCAGTACTTC. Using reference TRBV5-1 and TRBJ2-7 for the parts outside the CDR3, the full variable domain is KAGVTQTPRYLIKTRGQQVTLSCSPISGHRSVSWYQQTPGQGLQFLFEYFSETQRNKGNFPGRFSGRQFSNSRSEMNVSTLELGDSALYLCASGPGQAYEQYFGPGTRLTVT.

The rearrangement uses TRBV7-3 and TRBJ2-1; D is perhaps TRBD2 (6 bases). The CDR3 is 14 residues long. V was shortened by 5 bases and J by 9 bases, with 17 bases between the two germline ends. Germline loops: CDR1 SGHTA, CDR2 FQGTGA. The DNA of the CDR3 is TGTGCCAGCAGCCCGCGATGGGGGGAGAGTGAGCAGTTCTTC. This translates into CASSPRWGESEQFF.

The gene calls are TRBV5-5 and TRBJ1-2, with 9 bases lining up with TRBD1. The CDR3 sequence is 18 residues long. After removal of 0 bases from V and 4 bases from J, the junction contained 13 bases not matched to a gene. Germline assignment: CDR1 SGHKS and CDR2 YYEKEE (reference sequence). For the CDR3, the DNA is TGTGCCAGCAGCTTGGCGTATAGGGGACAGGGTTGGGGCTATGGCTACACCTTC. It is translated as CASSLAYRGQGWGYGYTF.

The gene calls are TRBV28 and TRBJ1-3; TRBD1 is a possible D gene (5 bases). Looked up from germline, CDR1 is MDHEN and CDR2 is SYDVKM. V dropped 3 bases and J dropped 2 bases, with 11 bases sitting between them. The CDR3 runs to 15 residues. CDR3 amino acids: CASSLQGPAGNTIYF. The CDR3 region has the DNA TGTGCCAGCAGTTTGCAGGGTCCCGCTGGAAACACCATATATTTT.

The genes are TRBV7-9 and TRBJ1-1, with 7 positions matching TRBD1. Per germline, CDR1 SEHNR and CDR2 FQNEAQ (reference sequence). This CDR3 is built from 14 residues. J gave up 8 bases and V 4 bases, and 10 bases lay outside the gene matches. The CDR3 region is CASSSQYKTGEAFF. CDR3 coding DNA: TGTGCCAGCAGCTCACAGTATAAGACAGGGGAAGCTTTCTTT.

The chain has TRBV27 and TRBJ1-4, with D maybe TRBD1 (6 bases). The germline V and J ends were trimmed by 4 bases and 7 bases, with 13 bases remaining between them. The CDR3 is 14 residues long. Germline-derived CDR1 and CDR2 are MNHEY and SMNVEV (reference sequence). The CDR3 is CASSSQGLGEKLFF. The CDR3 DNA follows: TGTGCCAGCAGTTCCCAGGGGCTGGGTGAAAAACTGTTTTTT.

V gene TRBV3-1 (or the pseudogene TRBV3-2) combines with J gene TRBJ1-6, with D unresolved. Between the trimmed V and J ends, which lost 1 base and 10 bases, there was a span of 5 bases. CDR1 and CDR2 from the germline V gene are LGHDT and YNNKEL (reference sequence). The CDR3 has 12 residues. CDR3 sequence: CASSQVRSPLHF. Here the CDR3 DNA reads TGTGCCAGCAGCCAAGTCCGGTCACCCCTCCACTTT.

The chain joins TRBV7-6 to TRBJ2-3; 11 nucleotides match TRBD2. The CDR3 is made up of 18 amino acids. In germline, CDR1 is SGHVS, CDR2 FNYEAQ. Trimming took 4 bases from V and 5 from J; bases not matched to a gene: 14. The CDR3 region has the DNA TGTGCCAGCAGCTCAACCCTTTTAGGTAGCGGGAGGGGAGATACGCAGTATTTT. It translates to CASSSTLLGSGRGDTQYF.

CDR3 sequence reads: CASSLGGDTYEQYF. CDR3 nucleotide sequence: TGTGCCAGCAGCTTAGGCGGGGATACTTACGAGCAGTACTTC. The chain joins TRBV7-9 to TRBJ2-7, with a possible D match to TRBD2 (6 bases). CDR1 and CDR2 (germline): SEHNR, FQNEAQ (reference sequence). V was clipped by 1 base and J by 4 bases, with 11 bases between them. This CDR3 has 14 residues.

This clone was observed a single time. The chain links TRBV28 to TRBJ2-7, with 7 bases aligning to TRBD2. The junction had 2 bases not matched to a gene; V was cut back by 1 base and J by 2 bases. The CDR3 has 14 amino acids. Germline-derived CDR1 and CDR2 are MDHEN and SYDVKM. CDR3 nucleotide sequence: TGTGCCAGCAGTTTATTGGGAGGGGCCTACGAGCAGTACTTC. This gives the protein CASSLLGGAYEQYF.

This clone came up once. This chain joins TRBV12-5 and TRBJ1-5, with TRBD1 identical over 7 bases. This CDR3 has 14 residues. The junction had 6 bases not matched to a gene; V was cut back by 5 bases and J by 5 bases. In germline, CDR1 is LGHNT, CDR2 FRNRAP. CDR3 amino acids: CASGPQGGYQPQHF. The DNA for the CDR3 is TGTGCTAGTGGTCCCCAGGGGGGCTATCAGCCCCAGCATTTT.

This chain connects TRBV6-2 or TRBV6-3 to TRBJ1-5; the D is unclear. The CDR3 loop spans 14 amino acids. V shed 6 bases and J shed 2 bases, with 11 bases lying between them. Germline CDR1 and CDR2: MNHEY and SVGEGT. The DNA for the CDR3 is TGTGCCAGCAGCCGGACGGCAGGCAATCAGCCCCAGCATTTT. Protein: CASSRTAGNQPQHF.

Written as DNA, the CDR3 is TGTGCCAGCAGCTTAGTCGACTATGGCAGGAGCTCCTATAATTCACCCCTCCACTTT. Translated: CASSLVDYGRSSYNSPLHF. The chain has TRBV11-3 and TRBJ1-6; D remains unclear. Between the trimmed V and J ends, which lost 1 base and 0 bases, there was a span of 16 bases. From germline, CDR1 is SGHNT and CDR2 YENEEA. The CDR3 runs to 19 residues.

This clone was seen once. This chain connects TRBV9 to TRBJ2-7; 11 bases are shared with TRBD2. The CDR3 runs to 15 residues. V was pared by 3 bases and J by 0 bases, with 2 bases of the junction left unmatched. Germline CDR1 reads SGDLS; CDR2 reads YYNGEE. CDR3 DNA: TGTGCCAGCAGCGGAGGGACTAGCGGCTCCTACGAGCAGTACTTC. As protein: CASSGGTSGSYEQYF.

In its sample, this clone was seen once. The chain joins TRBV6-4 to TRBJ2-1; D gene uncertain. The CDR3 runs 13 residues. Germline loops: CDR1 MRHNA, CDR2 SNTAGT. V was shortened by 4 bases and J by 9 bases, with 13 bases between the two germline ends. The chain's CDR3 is CASSARTLGEQFF. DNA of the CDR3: TGTGCCAGCAGTGCCCGAACTCTCGGTGAGCAGTTCTTC.

The CDR3 sequence is CASSILGSGKQFF. CDR3 coding DNA: TGTGCCAGTAGTATCTTAGGGTCGGGCAAGCAGTTCTTC. This chain connects TRBV19 to TRBJ2-1, with no clear D. Germline V CDR1 and CDR2: LNHDA, SQIVND (reference sequence). The CDR3 sequence is 13 residues long. The germline V and J ends were trimmed by 3 bases and 11 bases, with 14 bases remaining between them.

The CDR3 sequence is CASSRDKQGYGYTF. DNA for the CDR3: TGTGCCAGCAGTCGGGACAAACAGGGCTATGGCTACACCTTC. V gene TRBV6-5 combines with J gene TRBJ1-2, with D possibly matching TRBD1 (6 bases). The germline CDR1 and CDR2 sequences are MNHEY and SVGAGI. The CDR3 extends over 14 amino acids. The germline V and J ends were trimmed by 5 bases and 4 bases, with 14 bases remaining between them.

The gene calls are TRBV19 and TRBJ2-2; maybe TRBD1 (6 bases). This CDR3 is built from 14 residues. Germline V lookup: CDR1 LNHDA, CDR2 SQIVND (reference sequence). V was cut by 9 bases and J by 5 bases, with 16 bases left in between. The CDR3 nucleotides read TGTGCCAGCAGACAGGAATGGAATACCGGGGAGCTGTTTTTT. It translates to CASRQEWNTGELFF.

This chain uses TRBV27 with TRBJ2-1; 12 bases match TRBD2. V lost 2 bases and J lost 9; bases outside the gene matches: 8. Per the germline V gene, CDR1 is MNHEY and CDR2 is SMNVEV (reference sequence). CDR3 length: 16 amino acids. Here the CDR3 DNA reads TGTGCCAGCAGTTTAAGTTGGACTAGCGGGAAGGGTGAGCAGTTCTTC. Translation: CASSLSWTSGKGEQFF.